One and the same sample provided the 18 T cell receptor beta chains below, sequenced in a study of spatial heterogeneity in lung cancer. The time point here: sample taken at primary tumor resection. Unsorted samples of tumor, nontumor lung or frozen PBMC had their whole RNA sequenced. TCRdb recomputed calls from the 5' RACE reads with MiXCR, one row per CDR3 protein. The sample carries several thousand distinct CDR3 sequences, roughly 5% recorded once. The sequences come from normal lung tissue next to the tumor, collected at surgery. The receptors here all came from a female donor with early-stage non-small cell lung cancer.

This clonotype was seen repeatedly, ten times or more. V and J are TRBV11-3 and TRBJ2-7; 10 bases line up with TRBD2. With V trimmed by 5 bases and J by 2 bases, 6 bases remained unmatched. Germline V gene sequence: CDR1 SGHNT, CDR2 YENEEA. This CDR3 has 15 amino acids. Here the CDR3 reads CASSPGLAEPYEQYF. The DNA of the CDR3 is TGTGCCAGCAGCCCAGGACTAGCGGAACCCTACGAGCAGTACTTC. Full variable domain (outside the CDR3, taken from reference TRBV11-3 and TRBJ2-7): EAGVVQSPRYKIIEKKQPVAFWCNPISGHNTLYWYLQNLGQGPELLIRYENEEAVDDSQLPKDRFSAERLKGVDSTLKIQPAELGDSAVYLCASSPGLAEPYEQYFGPGTRLTVT.

This clonotype is medium-sized (0.01 to 0.1%) within its sample. The J gene is TRBJ2-7, the V gene TRBV11-2; 13 bases map to TRBD2. Germline V gene sequence: CDR1 SGHAT, CDR2 FQNNGV. V lost 5 bases and J lost 4; bases outside the gene matches: 5. The length of the CDR3 is 15 residues. Here the CDR3 DNA reads TGTGCCAGCAGCCTCGGACTAGCGGGAGCGTACGAGCAGTACTTC. Translating it yields CASSLGLAGAYEQYF.

This clonotype is judged medium-sized (0.01 to 0.1%). This chain connects TRBV7-6 to TRBJ1-1; D uncertain. The germline V gene encodes CDR1 SGHVS and CDR2 FNYEAQ. V lost 1 base and J lost 6, with 9 bases in between. The CDR3 extends over 13 amino acids. CDR3 amino acids: CASSLDWWAEAFF. DNA for the CDR3: TGTGCCAGCAGCTTAGATTGGTGGGCTGAAGCTTTCTTT. The full variable domain, with the rest looked up from reference TRBV7-6 and TRBJ1-1, is GAGVSQSPRYKVTKRGQDVALRCDPISGHVSLYWYRQALGQGPEFLTYFNYEAQQDKSGLPNDRFSAERPEGSISTLTIQRTEQRDSAMYRCASSLDWWAEAFFGQGTRLTVV.

This clonotype was found many times. J is TRBJ1-6 and V is TRBV18; D gene unclear. Germline values: CDR1 KGHSH, CDR2 LQKENI. This CDR3 region has 13 residues. V dropped 3 bases and J dropped 10 bases, with 10 bases sitting between them. As DNA, the CDR3 is TGTGCCAGCTCACCTAGCGGGCGCTCACCCCTCCACTTT. Residues: CASSPSGRSPLHF.

By sample fraction, this clonotype is medium-sized. The genes are TRBV18 and TRBJ1-1; D remains ambiguous. Germline V CDR1 and CDR2: KGHSH, LQKENI. V lost 4 bases and J lost 6, with 12 bases in between. The CDR3 covers 13 residues. The CDR3 sequence: CASSRSLGAEAFF. The DNA for the CDR3 is TGTGCCAGCTCACGCTCGCTGGGTGCTGAAGCTTTCTTT.

Sample share makes this clonotype medium-sized. The genes are TRBV12-3 or TRBV12-4 and TRBJ2-1, with D possibly being TRBD1 (5 bases). The CDR3 runs to 13 residues. V lost 1 base and J 4 bases, leaving 5 bases between the germline ends. The CDR3 coding sequence is TGTGCCAGCAGTTTAGGGACATACAATGAGCAGTTCTTC. It yields the protein CASSLGTYNEQFF.

This clonotype has a count of ten or more. The genes are TRBV19 and TRBJ2-1, with 12 positions matching TRBD2. With V trimmed by 6 bases and J by 2 bases, 5 bases remained unmatched. Germline V lookup: CDR1 LNHDA, CDR2 SQIVND (reference sequence). This CDR3 spans 16 amino acids. The CDR3 bases are TGTGCCAGTAGGCCTAGCGGGAGGGCCACCTACAATGAGCAGTTCTTC. Amino acids: CASRPSGRATYNEQFF.

The chain has TRBV6-5 and TRBJ2-5, with 13 bases identical to TRBD2. CDR1 is MNHEY and CDR2 is SVGAGI in the germline V gene. V was clipped by 6 bases and J by 3 bases; unmatched bases: 4. This CDR3 region has 15 residues. The CDR3 region is CASSNGLAGEETQYF. CDR3 in DNA: TGTGCCAGCAGCAACGGACTAGCGGGAGAAGAGACCCAGTACTTC.

This clonotype is labeled medium-sized. This sequence joins TRBV24-1 and TRBJ2-1; D might be TRBD2 (5 bases). Germline CDR1 KGHDR, CDR2 SFDVKD. The CDR3 totals 14 residues. The V gene lost 3 bases and the J gene lost 5 bases, with 10 bases spanning the gap. The DNA for the CDR3 is TGTGCCACCAGTGATCCGGGAACCAACAATGAGCAGTTCTTC. This translates into CATSDPGTNNEQFF.

This clonotype showed up just a few times. V and J are TRBV10-3 and TRBJ2-3, with TRBD2 identical over 7 bases. Germline loops: CDR1 ENHRY, CDR2 SYGVKD. This CDR3 has 15 amino acids. With V trimmed by 6 bases and J by 3 bases, 9 bases remained unmatched. The CDR3 reads CAIRGRAGLTDTQYF. The DNA for the CDR3 is TGTGCCATCAGGGGGAGGGCAGGGCTAACAGATACGCAGTATTTT.

This clonotype was recorded many times. The CDR3 DNA sequence: TGTGCCAGCAGTTCCCTGAGGGTAGATACGCAGTATTTT. Translation: CASSSLRVDTQYF. The chain carries TRBV12-3 or TRBV12-4 and TRBJ2-3; D possibly corresponds to TRBD2 (5 bases). This CDR3 has 13 residues. The ends were cut back, 4 bases at V and 5 bases at J, with 10 bases in the middle.

This clonotype is classed as medium-sized (0.01 to 0.1%). The chain couples TRBV7-9 to TRBJ1-1, with D tentatively TRBD1 (5 bases). V was pared by 1 base and J by 0 bases, with 27 bases between. CDR3 size: 21 residues. CDR1 is SEHNR and CDR2 is FQNEAQ in the germline V gene (reference sequence). CDR3 residues: CASSLVSQLTGDSYMNTEAFF. DNA of the CDR3: TGTGCCAGCAGCTTAGTTTCCCAATTGACGGGGGATTCATACATGAACACTGAAGCTTTCTTT. Supplemented by reference TRBV7-9 and TRBJ1-1, the full variable domain reads DTGVSQNPRHKITKRGQNVTFRCDPISEHNRLYWYRQTLGQGPEFLTYFQNEAQLEKSRLLSDRFSAERPKGSFSTLEIQRTEQGDSAMYLCASSLVSQLTGDSYMNTEAFFGQGTRLTVV.

Judged by abundance, this clonotype is medium-sized. The V gene is TRBV9, the J gene TRBJ2-7, with 13 bases fitting TRBD2. The V gene's germline CDR1 is SGDLS and CDR2 YYNGEE. Germline trimming cut 4 bases from V and 4 bases from J; bases unmatched to any gene: 11. The CDR3 totals 17 residues. This chain's CDR3 is CASSPPTSGRAGYEQYF. Written as DNA, the CDR3 is TGTGCCAGCAGCCCCCCCACTAGCGGGAGGGCAGGGTACGAGCAGTACTTC. Looking up the rest from reference TRBV9 and TRBJ2-7 gives the full variable domain: DSGVTQTPKHLITATGQRVTLRCSPRSGDLSVYWYQQSLDQGLQFLIQYYNGEERAKGNILERFSAQQFPDLHSELNLSSLELGDSALYFCASSPPTSGRAGYEQYFGPGTRLTVT.

The CDR3, as DNA: TGTGCCAGCAGCGGCGGAAGGAGGGGAGAGACCCAGTACTTC. This gives the protein CASSGGRRGETQYF. The J gene is TRBJ2-5, the V gene TRBV5-6, with D perhaps TRBD2 (6 bases). Trimming took 4 bases from V and 4 from J, leaving 14 bases between them. This CDR3 has 14 residues. Germline values: CDR1 SGHDT, CDR2 YYEEEE.

This clonotype was found many times. In nucleotides, the CDR3 is TGTGCCACCAGCAGAGTCTTGAACACTGAAGCTTTCTTT. Translated: CATSRVLNTEAFF. The chain uses TRBV15 and TRBJ1-1; no reliable D call. Germline V gene sequence: CDR1 LNHNV, CDR2 YYDKDF (reference sequence). V lost 1 base and J 0 bases, leaving 3 bases between the germline ends. The CDR3 loop spans 13 amino acids.

The CDR3 DNA is TGTGCCAGCAGTTTAGGGCAGGGGGCGATGTCCCTAAGCACAGATACGCAGTATTTT. This translates into CASSLGQGAMSLSTDTQYF. This chain connects TRBV27 to TRBJ2-3, with TRBD1 matching over 8 bases. The germline V gene has CDR1 MNHEY and CDR2 SMNVEV (reference sequence). V was clipped by 2 bases and J by 0 bases; unmatched bases: 13. The CDR3 covers 19 residues.

In this sample, this clonotype turned up many times. The chain carries TRBV5-6 and TRBJ1-1; 8 nucleotides match TRBD1. With 3 bases clipped from V and 1 base from J, the junction kept 8 bases outside the gene matches. The germline V gene encodes CDR1 SGHDT and CDR2 YYEEEE. There are 16 residues in the CDR3. In DNA form, the CDR3 reads TGTGCCAGCAGCTGGGGCTCAGGGGGCCGGAACACTGAAGCTTTCTTT. Its translation is CASSWGSGGRNTEAFF.

This clonotype ranks as medium-sized. The V call is TRBV29-1, the J call TRBJ1-1; no clear D. With 3 bases removed from V and 9 bases from J, the gap between germline ends came to 11 bases. Germline-derived CDR1 and CDR2 are SQVTM and ANQGSEA. This CDR3 spans 11 amino acids. This chain's CDR3 is CSVDWASKAFF. CDR3 sequence (DNA): TGCAGCGTTGACTGGGCCAGCAAAGCTTTCTTT.